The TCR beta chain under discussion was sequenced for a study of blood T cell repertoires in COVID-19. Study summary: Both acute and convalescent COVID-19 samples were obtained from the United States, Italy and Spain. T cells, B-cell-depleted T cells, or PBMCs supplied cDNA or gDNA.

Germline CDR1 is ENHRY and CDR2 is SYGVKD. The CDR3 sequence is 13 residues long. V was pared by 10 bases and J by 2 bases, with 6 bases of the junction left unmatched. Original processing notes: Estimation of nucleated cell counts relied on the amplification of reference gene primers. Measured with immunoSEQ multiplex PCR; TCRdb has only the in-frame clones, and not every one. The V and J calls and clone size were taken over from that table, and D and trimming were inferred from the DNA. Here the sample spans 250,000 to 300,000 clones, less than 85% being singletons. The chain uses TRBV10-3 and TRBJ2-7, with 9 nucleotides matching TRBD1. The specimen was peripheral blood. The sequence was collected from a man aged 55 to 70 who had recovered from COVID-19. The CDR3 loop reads CATTGGETYEQYF. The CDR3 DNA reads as TGTGCCACCACAGGGGGCGAAACCTACGAGCAGTACTTC.